The 6 T cell receptor beta chains listed next were all sequenced from one sample in a study of T cells in Graves' hyperthyroidism and ophthalmopathy. The TCR beta CDR3 regions underwent amplification using RNA transcripts as the source. The primer set for the first-round RT-PCR of the TCR CDR3 was HTBI. MiXCR, run by TCRdb on the multiplex PCR reads, gives a single entry per CDR3 protein. The sample records some 370,000 distinct CDR3 sequences, roughly 13% being singletons. The sample was blood. The receptors were gathered from a man aged 50 to 60 with Graves' ophthalmopathy.

Judged by abundance, this clonotype is medium-sized (0.01 to 0.1%). The CDR3, as DNA: TGCGCCAGCAGCTTGACAGGGGCCTCCTACAATGAGCAGTTCTTC. Protein: CASSLTGASYNEQFF. The chain links TRBV5-1 to TRBJ2-1; 7 nucleotides align to TRBD1. The CDR3 extends over 15 amino acids. The ends lost 1 base at V and 0 bases at J; junction bases unmatched: 1. Germline V CDR1 and CDR2: SGHRS, YFSETQ.

This clonotype was counted only a few times. This chain connects TRBV27 to TRBJ2-3, with 7 bases aligning to TRBD1. In germline, CDR1 is MNHEY, CDR2 SMNVEV (reference sequence). The CDR3 totals 15 residues. V shed 2 bases and J 0 bases; nucleotides not matched to a gene: 2. CDR3 sequence: CASSLETGSTDTQYF. The CDR3 DNA follows: TGTGCCAGCAGTTTAGAGACAGGGAGCACAGATACGCAGTATTTT.

This clonotype was counted many times. The rearrangement joins TRBV30 to TRBJ2-7, with D tentatively TRBD2 (7 bases). Per the germline V gene, CDR1 is GTSNPN and CDR2 is SVGIG (reference sequence). The CDR3 length is 12 residues. Trimming took 5 bases from V and 6 from J, leaving 14 bases between them. The CDR3 loop reads CAWGGAGVEQYF. CDR3 DNA: TGTGCCTGGGGGGGGGCTGGGGTCGAGCAGTACTTC.

This clonotype was seen repeatedly, ten times or more. The chain is built from TRBV18 and TRBJ2-7; D unresolved. Trimming shortened V by 0 bases and J by 0 bases, and 6 bases separated the two germline ends. Germline CDR1 is KGHSH and CDR2 is LQKENI. The CDR3 extends over 14 amino acids. In nucleotides, the CDR3 is TGTGCCAGCTCACCACCGACAAGCTCCTACGAGCAGTACTTC. This codes for CASSPPTSSYEQYF.

This clonotype was seen a few times. This chain links TRBV20-1 with TRBJ2-1; D is uncertain. Trimming shortened V by 5 bases and J by 5 bases, and 19 bases separated the two germline ends. The CDR3 extends over 15 amino acids. Germline V gene lookup returns CDR1 DFQATT and CDR2 SNEGSKA (reference sequence). The CDR3 protein is CSALKWPSGDNEQFF. CDR3 sequence (DNA): TGCAGTGCTCTTAAATGGCCCAGTGGGGACAATGAGCAGTTCTTC.

This clonotype was recorded at least ten times. This chain connects TRBV11-2 to TRBJ2-7; D is ambiguous. Deletions cut 4 bases from V and 0 bases from J, with 19 bases between. This CDR3 has 17 amino acids. Germline V gives CDR1 SGHAT, CDR2 FQNNGV. CDR3 bases: TGTGCCAGCAGCTCCCCCCGCGGCTCCAAGAGCTCCTACGAGCAGTACTTC. Translation gives CASSSPRGSKSSYEQYF.